This TCR beta chain was retrieved from a study of OX40 agonist ivuxolimab in advanced cancers. The repertoire was sequenced with immunoSEQ multiplex PCR; TCRdb's copy has only in-frame clones and lacks some. The sample contains roughly 93,000 clones, approximately 80% of which appear only once. Trimming stripped 1 base from V and 2 bases from J, with 6 bases between. The V gene's germline CDR1 is SGHTA and CDR2 FQGNSA. This CDR3 has 13 amino acids. Sequencing used CD4+ or CD8+ T cells sorted from blood, obtained in a trial of the OX40 agonist ivuxolimab. The chain has TRBV7-2 and TRBJ2-7; D uncertain. The receptor was derived from an adult with an advanced solid tumor such as melanoma, head and neck, liver or kidney cancer. This chain's CDR3 is CASSLGSTYEQYF. The CDR3 DNA sequence: TGTGCCAGCAGCTTAGGTAGTACCTACGAGCAGTACTTC.